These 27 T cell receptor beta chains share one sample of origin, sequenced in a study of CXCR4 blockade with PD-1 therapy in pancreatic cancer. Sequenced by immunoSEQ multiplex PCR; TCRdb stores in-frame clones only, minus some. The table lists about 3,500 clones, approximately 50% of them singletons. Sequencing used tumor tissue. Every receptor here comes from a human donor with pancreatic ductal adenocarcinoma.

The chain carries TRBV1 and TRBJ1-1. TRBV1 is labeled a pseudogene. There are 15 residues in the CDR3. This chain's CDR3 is CASSQDHGVYTEAFF. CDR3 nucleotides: TGCGCCAGCAGCCAAGATCACGGGGTTTACACTGAAGCTTTCTTT.

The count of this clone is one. The DNA for the CDR3 is TGTGCCAGTAGTATCGGCATCGGTATTTCTTCCTATGGCTACACCTTC. Its protein product is CASSIGIGISSYGYTF. The genes are TRBV19 and TRBJ1-2; unclear D gene. Trimming cost V 3 bases and J 4 bases, with 18 bases left between them. Germline CDR1 reads LNHDA; CDR2 reads SQIVND (reference sequence). This CDR3 has 16 residues.

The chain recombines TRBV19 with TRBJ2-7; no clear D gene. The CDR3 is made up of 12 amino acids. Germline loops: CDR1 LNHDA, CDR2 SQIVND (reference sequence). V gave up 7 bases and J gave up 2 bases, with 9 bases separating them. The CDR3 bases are TGTGCCAGTATTTGCATAGCCTACGAGCAGTACTTC. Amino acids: CASICIAYEQYF.

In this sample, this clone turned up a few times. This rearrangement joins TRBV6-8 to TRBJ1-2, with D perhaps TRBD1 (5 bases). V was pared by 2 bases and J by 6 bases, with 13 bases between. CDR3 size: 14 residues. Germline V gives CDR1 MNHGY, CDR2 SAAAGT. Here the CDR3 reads CASSYRAGTDGYTF. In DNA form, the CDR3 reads TGTGCCAGCAGTTACAGGGCAGGGACGGATGGCTACACCTTC.

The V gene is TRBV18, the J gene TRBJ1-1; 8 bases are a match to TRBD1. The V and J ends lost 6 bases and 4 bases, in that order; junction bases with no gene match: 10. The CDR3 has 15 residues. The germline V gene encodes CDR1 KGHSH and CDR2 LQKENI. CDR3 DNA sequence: TGTGCCAGCTCCCGGGGGACAGGCGCTAGCACTGAAGCTTTCTTT. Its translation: CASSRGTGASTEAFF.

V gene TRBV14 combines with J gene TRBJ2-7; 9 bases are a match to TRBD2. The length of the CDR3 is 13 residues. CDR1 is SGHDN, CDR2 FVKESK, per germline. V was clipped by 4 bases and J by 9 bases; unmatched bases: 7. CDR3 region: CASSRGLATWQYF. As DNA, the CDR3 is TGTGCCAGCAGCCGCGGACTAGCGACGTGGCAGTACTTC.

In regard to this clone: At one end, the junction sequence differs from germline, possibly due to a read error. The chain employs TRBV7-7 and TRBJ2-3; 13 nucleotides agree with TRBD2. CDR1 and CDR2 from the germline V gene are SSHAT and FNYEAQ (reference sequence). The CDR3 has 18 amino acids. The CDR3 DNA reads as TGTGCCAGTAGCTTATCCTCGGGACTAGCGGGATCCCAGGATACGCAGTATTTT. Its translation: CASSLSSGLAGSQDTQYF.

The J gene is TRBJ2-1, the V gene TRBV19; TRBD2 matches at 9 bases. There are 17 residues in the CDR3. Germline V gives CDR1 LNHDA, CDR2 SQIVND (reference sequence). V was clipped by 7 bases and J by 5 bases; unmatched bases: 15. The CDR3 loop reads CASTSRLAAGRNNEQFF. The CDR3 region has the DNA TGTGCCAGTACTTCGAGACTAGCGGCGGGGAGGAACAATGAGCAGTTCTTC.

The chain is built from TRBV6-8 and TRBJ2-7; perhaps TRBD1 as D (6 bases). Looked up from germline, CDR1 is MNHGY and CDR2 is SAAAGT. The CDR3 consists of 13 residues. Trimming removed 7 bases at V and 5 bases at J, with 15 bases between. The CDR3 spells CASMGQGTHEQYF. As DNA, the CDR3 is TGTGCCAGCATGGGGCAGGGGACCCACGAGCAGTACTTC.

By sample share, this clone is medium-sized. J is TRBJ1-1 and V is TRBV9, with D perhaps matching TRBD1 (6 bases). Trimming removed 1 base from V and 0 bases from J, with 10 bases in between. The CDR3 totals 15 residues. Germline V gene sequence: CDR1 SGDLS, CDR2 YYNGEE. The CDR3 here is CASSVPQGMNTEAFF. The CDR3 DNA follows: TGTGCCAGCAGCGTACCCCAGGGGATGAACACTGAAGCTTTCTTT. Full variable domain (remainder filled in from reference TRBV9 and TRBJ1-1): DSGVTQTPKHLITATGQRVTLRCSPRSGDLSVYWYQQSLDQGLQFLIQYYNGEERAKGNILERFSAQQFPDLHSELNLSSLELGDSALYFCASSVPQGMNTEAFFGQGTRLTVV.

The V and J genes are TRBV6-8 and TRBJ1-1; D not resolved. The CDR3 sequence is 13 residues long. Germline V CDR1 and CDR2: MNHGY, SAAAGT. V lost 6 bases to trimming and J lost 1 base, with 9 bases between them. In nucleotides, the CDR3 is TGTGCCAGCAGCTATGCGGGGAACACTGAAGCTTTCTTT. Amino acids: CASSYAGNTEAFF.

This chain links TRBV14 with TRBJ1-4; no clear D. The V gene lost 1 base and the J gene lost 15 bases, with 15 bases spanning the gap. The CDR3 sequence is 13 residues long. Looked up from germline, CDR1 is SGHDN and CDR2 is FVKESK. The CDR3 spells CASSQAYGDAVFF. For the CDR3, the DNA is TGTGCCAGCAGCCAAGCTTATGGGGATGCGGTGTTTTTT.

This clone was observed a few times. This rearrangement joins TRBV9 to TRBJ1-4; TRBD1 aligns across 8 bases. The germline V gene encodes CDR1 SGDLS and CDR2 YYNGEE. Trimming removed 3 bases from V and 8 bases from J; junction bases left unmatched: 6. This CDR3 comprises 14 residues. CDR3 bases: TGTGCCAGCAGCGCCGGACAGGGTAGAGAAAAACTGTTTTTT. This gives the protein CASSAGQGREKLFF.

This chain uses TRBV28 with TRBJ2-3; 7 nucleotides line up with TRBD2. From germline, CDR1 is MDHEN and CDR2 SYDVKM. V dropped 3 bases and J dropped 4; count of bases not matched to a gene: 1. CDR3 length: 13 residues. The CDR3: CASSFAGADTQYF. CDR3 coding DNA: TGTGCCAGCAGTTTTGCGGGGGCAGATACGCAGTATTTT. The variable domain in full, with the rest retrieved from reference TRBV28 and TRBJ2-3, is DVKVTQSSRYLVKRTGEKVFLECVQDMDHENMFWYRQDPGLGLRLIYFSYDVKMKEKGDIPEGYSVSREKKERFSLILESASTNQTSMYLCASSFAGADTQYFGPGTRLTVL.

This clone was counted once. The chain's CDR3 is CASSSEAGAYEQYF. In nucleotides, the CDR3 is TGTGCCAGCTCGTCGGAAGCGGGGGCCTACGAGCAGTACTTC. The chain joins TRBV18 to TRBJ2-7; 8 positions agree with TRBD2. The junction had 6 bases not matched to a gene; V was cut back by 6 bases and J by 2 bases. The germline V gene has CDR1 KGHSH and CDR2 LQKENI. The CDR3 covers 14 residues.

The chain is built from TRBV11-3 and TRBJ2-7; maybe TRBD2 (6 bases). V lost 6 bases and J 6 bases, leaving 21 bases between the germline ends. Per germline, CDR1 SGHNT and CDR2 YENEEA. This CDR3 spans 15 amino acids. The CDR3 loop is CASRRTGTPSAEQYF. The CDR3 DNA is TGTGCCAGCAGACGCACCGGGACTCCGAGTGCCGAGCAGTACTTC.

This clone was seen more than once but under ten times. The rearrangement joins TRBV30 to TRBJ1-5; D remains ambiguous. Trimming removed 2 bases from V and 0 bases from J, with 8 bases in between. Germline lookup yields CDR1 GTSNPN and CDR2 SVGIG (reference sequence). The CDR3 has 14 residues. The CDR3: CAWSRGYSNQPQHF. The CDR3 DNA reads TGTGCCTGGAGTCGGGGTTATAGCAATCAGCCCCAGCATTTT.

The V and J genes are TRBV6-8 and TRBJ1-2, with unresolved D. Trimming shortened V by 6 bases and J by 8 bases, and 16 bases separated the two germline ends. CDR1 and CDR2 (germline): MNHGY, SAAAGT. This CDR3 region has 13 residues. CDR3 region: CASRVSPVMGYTF. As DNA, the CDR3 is TGTGCCAGCAGGGTGTCCCCAGTCATGGGCTACACCTTC.

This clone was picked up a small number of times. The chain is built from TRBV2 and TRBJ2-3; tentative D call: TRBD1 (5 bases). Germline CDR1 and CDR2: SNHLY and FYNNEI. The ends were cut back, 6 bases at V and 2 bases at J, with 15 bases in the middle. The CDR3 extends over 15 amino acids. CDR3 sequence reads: CASSSGHHDTDTQYF. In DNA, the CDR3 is TGTGCCAGCAGCTCCGGACACCATGACACAGATACGCAGTATTTT.

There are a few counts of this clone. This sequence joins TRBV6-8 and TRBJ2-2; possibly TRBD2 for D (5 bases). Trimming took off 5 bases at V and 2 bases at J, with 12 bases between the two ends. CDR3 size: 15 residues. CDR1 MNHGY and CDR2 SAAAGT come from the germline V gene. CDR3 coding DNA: TGTGCCAGCAGTCCTCAAGGGAGCAACACCGGGGAGCTGTTTTTT. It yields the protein CASSPQGSNTGELFF.

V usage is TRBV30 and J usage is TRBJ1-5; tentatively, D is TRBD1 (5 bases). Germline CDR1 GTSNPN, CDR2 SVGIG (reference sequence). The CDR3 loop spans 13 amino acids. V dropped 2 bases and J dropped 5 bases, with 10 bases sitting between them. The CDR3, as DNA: TGTGCCTGGAGTATAAGGGGCGATCAGCCCCAGCATTTT. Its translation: CAWSIRGDQPQHF.

The DNA for the CDR3 is TGTGCCAGCAGTTCTAGTATCGGGACTCAGTTCTTC. Its protein is CASSSSIGTQFF. The rearrangement joins TRBV28 to TRBJ2-1; D possibly corresponds to TRBD2 (6 bases). The CDR3 runs 12 residues. Trimming took off 4 bases at V and 13 bases at J, with 14 bases between the two ends. In germline, CDR1 is MDHEN, CDR2 SYDVKM.

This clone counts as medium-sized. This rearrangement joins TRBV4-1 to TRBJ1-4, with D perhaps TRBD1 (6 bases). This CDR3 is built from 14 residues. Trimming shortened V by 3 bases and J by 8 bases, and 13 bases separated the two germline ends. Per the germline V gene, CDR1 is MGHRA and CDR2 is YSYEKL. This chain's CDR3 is CASSHKQGEEKLFF. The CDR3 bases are TGCGCCAGCAGCCATAAACAGGGAGAGGAAAAACTGTTTTTT.

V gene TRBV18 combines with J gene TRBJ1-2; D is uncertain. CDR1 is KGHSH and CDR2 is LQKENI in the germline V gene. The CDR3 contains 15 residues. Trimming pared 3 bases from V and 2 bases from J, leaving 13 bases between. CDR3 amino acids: CASSPAFIGNYGYTF. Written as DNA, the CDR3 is TGTGCCAGCTCACCGGCCTTCATAGGGAACTATGGCTACACCTTC.

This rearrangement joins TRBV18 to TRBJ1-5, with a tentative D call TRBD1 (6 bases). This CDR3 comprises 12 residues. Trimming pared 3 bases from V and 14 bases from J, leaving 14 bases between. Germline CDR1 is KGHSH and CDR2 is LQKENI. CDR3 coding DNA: TGTGCCAGCTCACCGGGCCAGGGGAGTAAGCATTTT. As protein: CASSPGQGSKHF. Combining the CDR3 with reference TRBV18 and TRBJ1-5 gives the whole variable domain NAGVMQNPRHLVRRRGQEARLRCSPMKGHSHVYWYRQLPEEGLKFMVYLQKENIIDESGMPKERFSAEFPKEGPSILRIQQVVRGDSAAYFCASSPGQGSKHFGDGTRLSIL.

For the CDR3, the DNA is TGTGCCAGCGGACCCACGCAGCAGGCCCAGCATTTT. Amino acid sequence: CASGPTQQAQHF. The chain is built from TRBV18 and TRBJ1-5; D gene uncertain. V was shortened by 8 bases and J by 11 bases, with 16 bases between the two germline ends. Germline V gene data show CDR1 as KGHSH and CDR2 as LQKENI. This CDR3 has 12 amino acids.

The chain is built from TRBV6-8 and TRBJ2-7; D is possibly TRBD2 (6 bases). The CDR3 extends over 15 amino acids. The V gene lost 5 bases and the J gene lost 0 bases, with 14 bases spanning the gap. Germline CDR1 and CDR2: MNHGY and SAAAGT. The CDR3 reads CASSPREWSSYEQYF. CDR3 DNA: TGTGCCAGCAGTCCACGGGAGTGGAGCTCCTACGAGCAGTACTTC.